The 20 T cell receptor beta chains in this list originate from one sample, sequenced in a study of shared clonotypes between healthy human individuals. Naive-designated CD8 cells lacked CD45RO, were positively enriched for CCR7, and omitted terminally differentiated effector memory CD45RA+ cells. TCRdb's table, derived via immunoSEQ multiplex PCR, lists solely in-frame clones and lacks some. The sample includes millions of clones, approximately 94% of them seen just once. Material for sequencing was naive CD8+ T cells sorted from blood. These receptors were collected from a man between 18 and 29 years old in good health.

The chain joins TRBV11-2 to TRBJ2-1; a weak D match, TRBD2 (6 bases). CDR3 length: 15 amino acids. CDR1 SGHAT and CDR2 FQNNGV come from the germline V gene. The V end was cut by 6 bases, the J end by 0 bases, with 12 bases between. Here the CDR3 DNA reads TGTGCCAGCAGTGGGACTTTTAGCTCCTACAATGAGCAGTTCTTC. Amino acids: CASSGTFSSYNEQFF.

J is TRBJ2-1 and V is TRBV5-6; D is ambiguous. The CDR3 is made up of 14 amino acids. The V end was cut by 0 bases, the J end by 8 bases, with 12 bases between. CDR1 is SGHDT and CDR2 is YYEEEE in the germline V gene. Here the CDR3 reads CASSLALRMDEQFF. Here the CDR3 DNA reads TGTGCCAGCAGCTTGGCACTACGGATGGATGAGCAGTTCTTC.

The V and J genes are TRBV4-3 and TRBJ2-7, with 7 bases matching TRBD1. The V gene's germline CDR1 is LGHNA and CDR2 YSLEER. Trimming at V came to 3 bases and at J to 3 bases, leaving 5 bases not matched to a gene. This CDR3 has 14 residues. The CDR3 nucleotides are TGCGCCAGCAGCCAGTGGACAGGAAACTACGAGCAGTACTTC. Residues: CASSQWTGNYEQYF.

The chain uses TRBV9 and TRBJ2-7; TRBD2 matches at 7 bases. V was pared by 3 bases and J by 5 bases, with 5 bases of the junction left unmatched. The V gene's germline CDR1 is SGDLS and CDR2 YYNGEE. This CDR3 is 13 amino acids long. The CDR3: CASSGTSVNEQYF. The CDR3 coding sequence is TGTGCCAGCAGCGGAACTAGCGTCAACGAGCAGTACTTC.

J is TRBJ1-6 and V is TRBV19, with a weak D call TRBD1 (5 bases). The V gene's germline CDR1 is LNHDA and CDR2 SQIVND (reference sequence). The CDR3 is 14 residues long. Trimming cost V 5 bases and J 13 bases, with 18 bases left between them. For the CDR3, the DNA is TGTGCCAGTAGTGCGACGGGACCGCTGAGTCCCCTCCACTTT. Translated: CASSATGPLSPLHF.

This clone has a single count. The chain recombines TRBV6-5 with TRBJ1-1; tentatively, D is TRBD1 (6 bases). The CDR3 covers 13 residues. Germline loops: CDR1 MNHEY, CDR2 SVGAGI. Trimming removed 3 bases from V and 4 bases from J, with 9 bases in between. CDR3 sequence reads: CASSYGGPTEAFF. CDR3 nucleotides: TGTGCCAGCAGTTATGGGGGCCCCACTGAAGCTTTCTTT.

V and J are TRBV5-1 and TRBJ2-5; possibly TRBD1 or TRBD2 for D (5 bases each). V lost 1 base to trimming and J lost 7 bases, with 26 bases between them. This CDR3 has 18 residues. Per the germline V gene, CDR1 is SGHRS and CDR2 is YFSETQ. The CDR3 here is CASSLKGSGYQERVTQYF. The CDR3 nucleotides read TGCGCCAGCAGCTTGAAGGGGTCGGGGTACCAGGAAAGAGTGACCCAGTACTTC.

J is TRBJ2-7 and V is TRBV5-6; 8 bases are a match to TRBD1. Germline V gene lookup returns CDR1 SGHDT and CDR2 YYEEEE. The CDR3 length is 14 residues. Trimming took 6 bases from V and 3 from J; bases not matched to a gene: 8. The CDR3: CASTSRDRLYEQYF. The CDR3 DNA sequence: TGTGCCAGCACCTCCCGGGACAGGCTCTACGAGCAGTACTTC.

This clone was detected once. CDR3 loop: CASSLDEGFNEQFF. The CDR3 region has the DNA TGTGCCAGCAGCCTTGACGAAGGGTTCAATGAGCAGTTCTTC. This chain joins TRBV2 and TRBJ2-1; D is undetermined. Germline V gene lookup returns CDR1 SNHLY and CDR2 FYNNEI. Trimming removed 6 bases at V and 6 bases at J, with 15 bases between. This CDR3 is 14 amino acids long. Based on the CDR3 plus reference TRBV2 and TRBJ2-1, the full variable domain is EPEVTQTPSHQVTQMGQEVILRCVPISNHLYFYWYRQILGQKVEFLVSFYNNEISEKSEIFDDQFSVERPDGSNFTLKIRSTKLEDSAMYFCASSLDEGFNEQFFGPGTRLTVL.

The chain couples TRBV5-6 to TRBJ2-2; D possibly corresponds to TRBD1 (5 bases). Deletions cut 7 bases from V and 2 bases from J, with 9 bases between. CDR3 size: 13 residues. Germline loops: CDR1 SGHDT, CDR2 YYEEEE. CDR3 sequence reads: CASQGPNTGELFF. In DNA form, the CDR3 reads TGTGCCAGCCAGGGCCCTAACACCGGGGAGCTGTTTTTT. The full variable domain, rest sourced from reference TRBV5-6 and TRBJ2-2, is DAGVTQSPTHLIKTRGQQVTLRCSPKSGHDTVSWYQQALGQGPQFIFQYYEEEERQRGNFPDRFSGHQFPNYSSELNVNALLLGDSALYLCASQGPNTGELFFGEGSRLTVL.

The chain couples TRBV6-5 to TRBJ1-6; unclear D gene. Germline CDR1 and CDR2: MNHEY and SVGAGI. The CDR3 consists of 14 residues. Trimming pared 2 bases from V and 6 bases from J, leaving 8 bases between. CDR3 bases: TGTGCCAGCAGTTACGACGATCCTAATTCACCCCTCCACTTT. This translates into CASSYDDPNSPLHF.

V and J are TRBV6-1 and TRBJ1-2; D is unresolved. CDR1 and CDR2 (germline): MNHNS, SASEGT. The CDR3 length is 14 residues. The V gene lost 2 bases and the J gene lost 10 bases, with 17 bases spanning the gap. CDR3 coding DNA: TGTGCCAGCAGTGAAAGCCCCTGGCAGGCAGCCTACACCTTC. It is translated as CASSESPWQAAYTF.

A note on this clone: The sample has other DNA sequences that encode this CDR3 too. The V and J genes are TRBV7-3 and TRBJ2-3; no reliable D call. This CDR3 has 14 residues. The V gene's germline CDR1 is SGHTA and CDR2 FQGTGA. Trimming pared 3 bases from V and 0 bases from J, leaving 7 bases between. The CDR3 nucleotides read TGTGCCAGCAGCTTTGATGGGAGCACAGATACGCAGTATTTT. Its protein is CASSFDGSTDTQYF.

The gene calls are TRBV10-2 and TRBJ2-7; TRBD2 might be the D (6 bases). From germline, CDR1 is WSHSY and CDR2 SAAADI. CDR3 size: 14 residues. V dropped 8 bases and J dropped 2 bases, with 16 bases sitting between them. The CDR3 region has the DNA TGCGCCAGCGGTAGTGGGGGAGGTCCCTACGAGCAGTACTTC. Amino acid sequence: CASGSGGGPYEQYF.

This clone has a single count. Additional DNA sequences in this sample encode the identical CDR3. The chain couples TRBV6-5 to TRBJ2-1, with D hard to call. In germline, CDR1 is MNHEY, CDR2 SVGAGI. CDR3 length: 13 amino acids. V shed 0 bases and J shed 7 bases, with 7 bases lying between them. DNA of the CDR3: TGTGCCAGCAGTTACTCGTCTGGGAATGAGCAGTTCTTC. Its translation: CASSYSSGNEQFF.

This sequence joins TRBV28 and TRBJ1-1, with D perhaps TRBD1 (5 bases). Trimming stripped 5 bases from V and 5 bases from J, with 12 bases between. The CDR3 sequence is 13 residues long. CDR1 is MDHEN, CDR2 SYDVKM, per germline. CDR3 protein: CASSLGTATEAFF. The CDR3 DNA sequence: TGTGCCAGCAGTCTCGGGACCGCAACTGAAGCTTTCTTT.

This clone was seen just once. The chain combines TRBV10-1 with TRBJ2-3, with TRBD2 matching 7 bases. Trimming took 2 bases from V and 5 from J; bases not matched to a gene: 7. Germline CDR1 reads WNHNN; CDR2 reads SYGVQD (reference sequence). This CDR3 region has 15 residues. CDR3 region: CASSEEAGTGDTQYF. The CDR3, as DNA: TGCGCCAGCAGTGAGGAAGCGGGAACAGGAGATACGCAGTATTTT.

This clone was detected once. This rearrangement joins TRBV29-1 to TRBJ2-5; 10 positions match TRBD2. J lost 4 bases, V lost 4 bases, and 6 bases had no gene match. This CDR3 comprises 14 residues. Germline lookup yields CDR1 SQVTM and CDR2 ANQGSEA. CDR3 sequence (DNA): TGCAGCGTTGTCGGGACTAGCGAGGGAGAGACCCAGTACTTC. Its translation is CSVVGTSEGETQYF.

The chain has TRBV19 and TRBJ2-7, with D hard to call. This CDR3 has 14 residues. Germline loops: CDR1 LNHDA, CDR2 SQIVND (reference sequence). V was shortened by 4 bases and J by 2 bases, with 12 bases between the two germline ends. CDR3 protein: CASSKSDATYEQYF. CDR3 DNA sequence: TGTGCCAGTAGTAAGTCTGACGCGACCTACGAGCAGTACTTC. Looking up the rest from reference TRBV19 and TRBJ2-7 gives the full variable domain: DGGITQSPKYLFRKEGQNVTLSCEQNLNHDAMYWYRQDPGQGLRLIYYSQIVNDFQKGDIAEGYSVSREKKESFPLTVTSAQKNPTAFYLCASSKSDATYEQYFGPGTRLTVT.

This chain uses TRBV7-2 with TRBJ2-4; TRBD2 matches at 9 bases. The length of the CDR3 is 13 residues. Germline CDR1 reads SGHTA; CDR2 reads FQGNSA. The V segment lost 5 bases and the J segment 5 bases; nucleotides outside the gene matches: 1. Here the CDR3 DNA reads TGTGCCAGCAGCCGGACTAGCGAAAACATTCAGTACTTC. Translated, it gives CASSRTSENIQYF.